These 12 T cell receptor beta chains came from one sample sequenced in a study of blood T cell repertoires in COVID-19. Sequenced by immunoSEQ multiplex PCR; TCRdb stores in-frame clones only, minus some. The sample shows 350,000 or so clones, approximately 89% of them seen only once. The sequencing sample was made of peripheral blood. These receptors came from an older woman with COVID-19, enrolled during active disease.

The chain links TRBV27 to TRBJ1-6; D may be TRBD1 (6 bases). Between the trimmed V and J ends, which lost 6 bases and 10 bases, there was a span of 19 bases. The CDR3 extends over 15 amino acids. The germline CDR1 and CDR2 sequences are MNHEY and SMNVEV (reference sequence). In DNA form, the CDR3 reads TGTGCCAGCAGCTCCGGACAGCCCGCTGGCTCACCCCTCCACTTT. Protein: CASSSGQPAGSPLHF.

CDR3 sequence (DNA): TGCGCCAGCAGCCCGAGACCCCCGGGACTTGAGGAGCAGTACTTC. Its translation is CASSPRPPGLEEQYF. The rearrangement joins TRBV5-1 to TRBJ2-7; the D gene is possibly TRBD2 (6 bases). V was cut by 4 bases and J by 7 bases, with 21 bases left in between. The germline CDR1 and CDR2 sequences are SGHRS and YFSETQ. This CDR3 spans 15 amino acids.

The rearrangement joins TRBV2 to TRBJ1-1, with TRBD1 as a possible D gene (6 bases). The V gene lost 10 bases and the J gene lost 7 bases, with 16 bases spanning the gap. The V gene's germline CDR1 is SNHLY and CDR2 FYNNEI. The CDR3 extends over 12 amino acids. The CDR3 DNA follows: TGTGCCACCAAACAGGGTAGTAGTGAAGCTTTCTTT. It specifies CATKQGSSEAFF.

This clone was counted a few times. V gene TRBV19 combines with J gene TRBJ1-1; D is unclear. The CDR3 covers 14 residues. Per germline, CDR1 LNHDA and CDR2 SQIVND (reference sequence). Trimming took 5 bases from V and 3 from J, leaving 13 bases between them. The CDR3 DNA sequence: TGTGCCAGTAGTGCCTCTAAGGGAGACACTGAAGCTTTCTTT. As protein: CASSASKGDTEAFF.

This rearrangement joins TRBV29-1 to TRBJ2-3; D is unresolved. Trimming took off 2 bases at V and 2 bases at J, with 8 bases between the two ends. The CDR3 consists of 13 residues. The germline V gene encodes CDR1 SQVTM and CDR2 ANQGSEA. CDR3 protein: CSVELLPTDTQYF. The CDR3 coding sequence is TGCAGCGTTGAACTACTCCCCACAGATACGCAGTATTTT.

The V gene is TRBV19, the J gene TRBJ2-7; D may be TRBD2 (5 bases). The CDR3 contains 13 residues. The V gene lost 5 bases and the J gene lost 3 bases, with 11 bases spanning the gap. In germline, CDR1 is LNHDA, CDR2 SQIVND (reference sequence). The CDR3 DNA reads TGTGCCAGTAGTGCGGACGGGGTCTACGAGCAGTACTTC. Protein sequence: CASSADGVYEQYF.

V is TRBV18 and J is TRBJ1-1; tentatively, D is TRBD1 (5 bases). Deletions cut 1 base from V and 1 base from J, with 13 bases between. The CDR3 length is 16 residues. CDR1 is KGHSH and CDR2 is LQKENI in the germline V gene. CDR3 in amino acids: CASSPLQGFQNTEAFF. The CDR3 nucleotides are TGTGCCAGCTCACCACTCCAGGGTTTTCAGAACACTGAAGCTTTCTTT.

The chain links TRBV2 to TRBJ1-1; D not resolved. The germline V gene has CDR1 SNHLY and CDR2 FYNNEI. Between the trimmed V and J ends, which lost 8 bases and 9 bases, there was a span of 13 bases. This CDR3 comprises 11 residues. In nucleotides, the CDR3 is TGTGCCAGCCTAGTAACTGAAAAAGCTTTCTTT. Protein: CASLVTEKAFF.

The chain has TRBV10-3 and TRBJ2-3, with TRBD1 identical over 10 bases. CDR1 and CDR2 (germline): ENHRY, SYGVKD. This CDR3 comprises 15 residues. The V gene end was trimmed by 10 bases and the J gene end by 3 bases; junction bases not matched to a gene: 10. The CDR3 bases are TGTGCCACGGAAAGGGGGGACAGGGGAACAGATACGCAGTATTTT. Its protein is CATERGDRGTDTQYF.

The rearrangement links TRBV19 to TRBJ2-7, with 12 positions matching TRBD1. CDR1 LNHDA and CDR2 SQIVND come from the germline V gene (reference sequence). V gave up 6 bases and J gave up 5 bases; unmatched junction bases: 5. The CDR3 is 14 residues long. CDR3 sequence (DNA): TGTGCCAGTAGCACCGGGACAGGGGGCAACGAGCAGTACTTC. Translated, it gives CASSTGTGGNEQYF. The complete variable domain, with remaining parts taken from reference TRBV19 and TRBJ2-7, reads DGGITQSPKYLFRKEGQNVTLSCEQNLNHDAMYWYRQDPGQGLRLIYYSQIVNDFQKGDIAEGYSVSREKKESFPLTVTSAQKNPTAFYLCASSTGTGGNEQYFGPGTRLTVT.

This chain links TRBV3-1 (or the pseudogene TRBV3-2) with TRBJ2-7, with a weak D call TRBD1 (6 bases). V shed 0 bases and J shed 7 bases, with 7 bases lying between them. This CDR3 has 12 amino acids. Germline assignment: CDR1 LGHDT and CDR2 YNNKEL (reference sequence). The CDR3 spells CASSQEGGEQYF. The DNA of the CDR3 is TGTGCCAGCAGCCAAGAAGGGGGTGAGCAGTACTTC.

This chain connects TRBV7-2 to TRBJ1-2; D call uncertain. This CDR3 contains 14 residues. Germline loops: CDR1 SGHTA, CDR2 FQGNSA. V lost 2 bases, J lost 3 bases, and 10 bases lay in between. The CDR3 sequence is CASSLKPGYYGYTF. The CDR3 coding sequence is TGTGCCAGCAGCTTAAAACCGGGGTACTATGGCTACACCTTC.